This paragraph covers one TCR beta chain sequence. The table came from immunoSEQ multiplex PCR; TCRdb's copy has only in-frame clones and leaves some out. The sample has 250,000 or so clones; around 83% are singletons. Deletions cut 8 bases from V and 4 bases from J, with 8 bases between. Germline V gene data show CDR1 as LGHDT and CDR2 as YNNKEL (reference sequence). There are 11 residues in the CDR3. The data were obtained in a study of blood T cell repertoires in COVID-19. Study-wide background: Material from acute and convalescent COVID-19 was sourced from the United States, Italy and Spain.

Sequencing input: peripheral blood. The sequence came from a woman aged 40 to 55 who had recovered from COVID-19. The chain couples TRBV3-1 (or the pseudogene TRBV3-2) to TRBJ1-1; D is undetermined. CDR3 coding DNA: TGTGCCAGCCGACGGGGCACTGAAGCTTTCTTT. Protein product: CASRRGTEAFF.